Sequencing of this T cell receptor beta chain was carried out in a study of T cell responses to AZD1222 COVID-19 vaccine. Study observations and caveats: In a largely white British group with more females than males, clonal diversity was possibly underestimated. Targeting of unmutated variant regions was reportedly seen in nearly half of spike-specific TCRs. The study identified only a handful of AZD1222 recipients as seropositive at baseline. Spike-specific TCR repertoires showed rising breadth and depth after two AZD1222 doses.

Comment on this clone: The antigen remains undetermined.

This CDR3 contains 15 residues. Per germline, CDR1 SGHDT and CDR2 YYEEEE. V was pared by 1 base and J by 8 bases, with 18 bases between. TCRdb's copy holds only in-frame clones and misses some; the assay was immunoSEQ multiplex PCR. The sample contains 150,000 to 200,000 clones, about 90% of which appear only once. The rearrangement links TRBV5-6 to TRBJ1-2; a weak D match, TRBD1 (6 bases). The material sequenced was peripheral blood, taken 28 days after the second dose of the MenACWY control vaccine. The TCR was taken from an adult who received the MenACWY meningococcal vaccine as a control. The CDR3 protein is CASSLWGGRAGGYTF. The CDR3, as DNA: TGTGCCAGCAGCTTGTGGGGGGGGCGAGCTGGAGGCTACACCTTC.